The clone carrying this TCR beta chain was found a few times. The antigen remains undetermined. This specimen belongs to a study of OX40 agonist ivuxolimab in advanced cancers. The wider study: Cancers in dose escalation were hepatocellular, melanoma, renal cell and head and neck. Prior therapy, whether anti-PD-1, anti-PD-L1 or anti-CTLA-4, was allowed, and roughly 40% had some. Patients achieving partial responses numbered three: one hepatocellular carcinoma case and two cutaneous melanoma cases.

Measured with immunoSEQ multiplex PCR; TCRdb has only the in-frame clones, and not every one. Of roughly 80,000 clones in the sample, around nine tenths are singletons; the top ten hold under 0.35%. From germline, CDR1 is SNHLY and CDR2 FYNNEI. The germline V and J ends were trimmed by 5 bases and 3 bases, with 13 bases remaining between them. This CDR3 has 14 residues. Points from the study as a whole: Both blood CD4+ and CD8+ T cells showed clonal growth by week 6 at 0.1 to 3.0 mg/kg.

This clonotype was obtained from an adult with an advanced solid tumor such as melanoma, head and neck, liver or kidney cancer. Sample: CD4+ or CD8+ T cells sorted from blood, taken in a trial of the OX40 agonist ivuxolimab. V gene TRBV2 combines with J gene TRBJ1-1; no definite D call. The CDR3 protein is CASSPRGTHTEAFF. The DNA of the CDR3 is TGTGCCAGCAGTCCCCGGGGTACGCACACTGAAGCTTTCTTT.